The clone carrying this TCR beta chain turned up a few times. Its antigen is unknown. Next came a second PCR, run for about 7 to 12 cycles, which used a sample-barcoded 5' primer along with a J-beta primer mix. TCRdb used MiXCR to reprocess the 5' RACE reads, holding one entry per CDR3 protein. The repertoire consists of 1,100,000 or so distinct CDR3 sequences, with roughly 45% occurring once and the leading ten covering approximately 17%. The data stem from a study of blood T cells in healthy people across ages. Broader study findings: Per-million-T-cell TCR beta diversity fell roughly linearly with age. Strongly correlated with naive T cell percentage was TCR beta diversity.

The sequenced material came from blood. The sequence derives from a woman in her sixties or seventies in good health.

For the CDR3, the DNA is TGTGCCAGCAGTGACTCGGGAAAGGGGGACTACGAGCAGTACTTC. The encoded protein is CASSDSGKGDYEQYF. The V gene is TRBV2, the J gene TRBJ2-7, with D tentatively TRBD1 (6 bases). There are 15 residues in the CDR3. V lost 3 bases, J lost 3 bases, and 15 bases lay in between. Per germline, CDR1 SNHLY and CDR2 FYNNEI.